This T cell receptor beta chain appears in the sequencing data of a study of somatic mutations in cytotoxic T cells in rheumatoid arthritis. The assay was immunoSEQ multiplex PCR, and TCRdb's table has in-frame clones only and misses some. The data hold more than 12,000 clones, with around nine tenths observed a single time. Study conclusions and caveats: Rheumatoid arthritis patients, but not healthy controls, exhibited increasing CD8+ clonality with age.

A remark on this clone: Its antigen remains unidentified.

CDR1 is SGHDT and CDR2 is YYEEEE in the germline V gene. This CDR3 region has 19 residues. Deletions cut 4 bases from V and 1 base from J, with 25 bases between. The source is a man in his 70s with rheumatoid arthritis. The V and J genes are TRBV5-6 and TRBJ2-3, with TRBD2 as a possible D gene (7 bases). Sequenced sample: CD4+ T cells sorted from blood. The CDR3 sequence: CASSLSYTKGGFGTDTQYF. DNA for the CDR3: TGTGCCAGCAGCCTCTCATACACGAAGGGGGGGTTCGGCACAGATACGCAGTATTTT.